Presented here are 4 T cell receptor beta chains from one specimen sequenced in a study of shared T cell receptors in the human thymus. Repertoires were generated with immunoSEQ multiplex PCR, while TCRdb's copy carries only in-frame clones and drops some. The table records more than 550,000 clones, approximately 87% of them present only once. This sample also appeared in a second study, on human thymus T cells.

The source material was thymocytes. The receptors shown here come from a boy under three years old with a congenital heart defect.

The chain is built from TRBV9 and TRBJ2-6; 10 nucleotides line up with TRBD1. Germline V gene sequence: CDR1 SGDLS, CDR2 YYNGEE. This CDR3 contains 18 residues. Trimming cost V 4 bases and J 0 bases; bases outside gene matches: 7. The CDR3 sequence: CASSSGTGVLSGANVLTF. The DNA for the CDR3 is TGTGCCAGCAGCTCCGGGACAGGGGTCCTCTCTGGGGCCAACGTCCTGACTTTC.

This sequence joins TRBV7-9 and TRBJ1-2, with a weak D call TRBD1 (6 bases). This CDR3 is built from 11 residues. Trimming shortened V by 5 bases and J by 8 bases, and 9 bases separated the two germline ends. Germline values: CDR1 SEHNR, CDR2 FQNEAQ (reference sequence). The CDR3 region is CASSHREGYTF. CDR3 nucleotide sequence: TGTGCCAGCAGCCACAGGGAGGGCTACACCTTC.

This clone was seen a few times. The chain combines TRBV2 with TRBJ1-2; no clear D gene. V dropped 8 bases and J dropped 8 bases, with 15 bases sitting between them. This CDR3 has 12 amino acids. CDR1 is SNHLY and CDR2 is FYNNEI in the germline V gene. CDR3 residues: CASPGQVRGYTF. The CDR3 nucleotides read TGTGCCAGCCCTGGCCAGGTCCGAGGCTACACCTTC.

The CDR3 spells CASNRKTTNTGELFF. CDR3 nucleotides: TGTGCCAGTAATAGGAAGACTACGAACACCGGGGAGCTGTTTTTT. The V and J genes are TRBV19 and TRBJ2-2; D is possibly TRBD2 (5 bases). The CDR3 is 15 amino acids. From germline, CDR1 is LNHDA and CDR2 SQIVND (reference sequence). The V end lost 7 bases, the J end lost 0 bases, and 12 bases lay between the germline ends.